One T cell receptor (beta chain) is described in this entry. Its antigen is as yet unknown. This entry belongs to a study of CD8 T cells in ankylosing spondylitis. Points from the study as a whole: Apparently characteristic of ankylosing spondylitis blood was a TCR beta motif (roughly eight highly homologous variants).

This CDR3 is built from 17 residues. Trimming took 3 bases from V and 2 from J; bases not matched to a gene: 12. MiXCR, run by TCRdb on the 5' RACE reads, gives a single entry per CDR3 protein. The sample has some 200,000 distinct CDR3 sequences; around 25% are singletons. The clonotype originates from a male donor with ankylosing spondylitis or in good health (not recorded which). The chain uses TRBV12-3 or TRBV12-4 and TRBJ2-5, with 7 bases matching TRBD2. The sample taken for sequencing was blood, either unsorted or a sorted T cell fraction (not recorded which). This chain's CDR3 is CASSLVGRVGGQETQYF. The CDR3 bases are TGTGCCAGCAGTTTGGTGGGGAGGGTAGGCGGTCAAGAGACCCAGTACTTC.